These 11 T cell receptor beta chains originate from one sample sequenced in a study of blood T cell repertoires in COVID-19. TCRdb keeps only in-frame clones here, not all; method: immunoSEQ multiplex PCR. The sample consists of some 200,000 clones, 65% to 85% of them appearing once. Source material: PBMCs or T cells enriched from blood (not recorded which). Receptor source: a woman between 35 and 50 years old with acute COVID-19.

This rearrangement joins TRBV28 to TRBJ1-1; 9 nucleotides match TRBD1. CDR1 and CDR2 from the germline V gene are MDHEN and SYDVKM. V was pared by 5 bases and J by 4 bases, with 8 bases of the junction left unmatched. The CDR3 runs to 15 residues. CDR3 sequence (DNA): TGTGCCAGCAGTGTACAGGGGGCGCGGGGCACTGAAGCTTTCTTT. Translating it yields CASSVQGARGTEAFF.

The chain has TRBV18 and TRBJ2-7; tentatively, D is TRBD1 (5 bases). CDR1 and CDR2 from the germline V gene are KGHSH and LQKENI. CDR3 length: 14 amino acids. The ends were cut back, 3 bases at V and 0 bases at J, with 9 bases in the middle. The CDR3 DNA reads as TGTGCCAGCTCACCGACAGTGACCTCCTACGAGCAGTACTTC. Encoded protein: CASSPTVTSYEQYF.

V and J are TRBV9 and TRBJ2-1, with 7 bases lining up with TRBD1. CDR1 is SGDLS and CDR2 is YYNGEE in the germline V gene. V was clipped by 0 bases and J by 8 bases; unmatched bases: 5. CDR3 size: 14 residues. CDR3 region: CASSVGWDSYEQFF. CDR3 DNA sequence: TGTGCCAGCAGCGTAGGCTGGGACAGCTATGAGCAGTTCTTC.

This chain links TRBV15 with TRBJ2-1; D gene ambiguous. CDR1 is LNHNV, CDR2 YYDKDF, per germline (reference sequence). The V gene lost 0 bases and the J gene lost 9 bases, with 6 bases spanning the gap. The CDR3 runs to 12 residues. CDR3 in amino acids: CATSRDLSEQFF. CDR3 in DNA: TGTGCCACCAGCAGAGATTTGAGTGAGCAGTTCTTC.

The gene calls are TRBV11-2 and TRBJ1-3, with D possibly matching TRBD1 (5 bases). V was trimmed by 4 bases and J by 7 bases, leaving 14 bases between them. Germline lookup yields CDR1 SGHAT and CDR2 FQNNGV. The CDR3 length is 14 residues. This chain's CDR3 is CASSSGPGRNTIYF. CDR3 DNA sequence: TGTGCCAGCAGCTCAGGGCCGGGGAGGAACACCATATATTTT.

The sample holds a few counts of this clone. V is TRBV3-1 (or the pseudogene TRBV3-2) and J is TRBJ1-2, with D tentatively TRBD1 (5 bases). CDR3 size: 13 residues. Per the germline V gene, CDR1 is LGHDT and CDR2 is YNNKEL (reference sequence). V was trimmed by 0 bases and J by 4 bases, leaving 6 bases between them. CDR3 residues: CASSQDRVYGYTF. The CDR3, as DNA: TGTGCCAGCAGCCAAGACAGGGTCTATGGCTACACCTTC.

This clone appeared a single time. This chain joins TRBV4-1 and TRBJ1-2; D may be TRBD1 (6 bases). The CDR3 runs 16 residues. Looked up from germline, CDR1 is MGHRA and CDR2 is YSYEKL. Trimming stripped 2 bases from V and 0 bases from J, with 13 bases between. The CDR3 loop is CASSQPTGPANYGYTF. CDR3 in DNA: TGCGCCAGCAGCCAACCGACAGGCCCTGCTAACTATGGCTACACCTTC.

J is TRBJ1-2 and V is TRBV5-1; D is possibly TRBD1 (6 bases). Germline V lookup: CDR1 SGHRS, CDR2 YFSETQ. The length of the CDR3 is 13 residues. The V gene lost 4 bases and the J gene lost 4 bases, with 11 bases spanning the gap. The chain's CDR3 is CASSPDRSYGYTF. The CDR3 nucleotides read TGCGCCAGCAGCCCCGACAGGTCCTATGGCTACACCTTC.

V is TRBV30 and J is TRBJ2-7; TRBD2 might be the D (5 bases). Trimming took off 6 bases at V and 6 bases at J, with 12 bases between the two ends. Per germline, CDR1 GTSNPN and CDR2 SVGIG (reference sequence). The CDR3 sequence is 11 residues long. The CDR3 spells CACPRGVEQYF. The CDR3 bases are TGTGCCTGCCCCCGGGGAGTCGAGCAGTACTTC.

The chain uses TRBV2 and TRBJ2-7; D is perhaps TRBD2 (5 bases). Trimming took 3 bases from V and 3 from J, leaving 15 bases between them. This CDR3 is built from 15 residues. Germline-derived CDR1 and CDR2 are SNHLY and FYNNEI. The CDR3 bases are TGTGCCAGCAGTGATGGTGGACGGACTGTCTACGAGCAGTACTTC. Translation gives CASSDGGRTVYEQYF.

V usage is TRBV28 and J usage is TRBJ1-5, with 7 positions matching TRBD1. CDR3 length: 13 amino acids. Germline V gives CDR1 MDHEN, CDR2 SYDVKM. V gave up 6 bases and J gave up 4 bases; unmatched junction bases: 3. The CDR3 DNA reads as TGTGCCAGCAGGTCGACAGGGAATCAGCCCCAGCATTTT. It specifies CASRSTGNQPQHF.